These 4 T cell receptor beta chains originate from one sample sequenced in a study of cytomegalovirus exposure and HLA in healthy donors (dated by TCRdb to 2017 to 2019). Library preparation was by the immunoSEQ multiplex PCR assay. For the multiplex PCR, a mixture combining 60 forward primers for TCR Vbeta segments and 13 reverse primers for TCR Jbeta segments was used. The clones in this table, taken by TCRdb from immuneACCESS, are in-frame only. Not every clone is retained; where verified, under half of the shortfall comes from an unresolved V gene, and the cause of the rest is unknown. This sample comprises around 170,000 clones, roughly 78% of them detected only once. The leading ten clones occupy 1% of the sample. The specimen sequenced was PBMCs. The receptors were gathered from a woman in her forties or fifties in good health and CMV-seropositive.

V is TRBV28 and J is TRBJ2-5, with 8 bases identical to TRBD1. The V and J ends lost 9 bases and 2 bases, in that order; junction bases with no gene match: 5. Germline CDR1 MDHEN, CDR2 SYDVKM. The CDR3 is 13 residues long. CDR3 protein: CASLQGGQETQYF. The DNA for the CDR3 is TGTGCCAGTCTACAGGGGGGACAAGAGACCCAGTACTTC.

This chain uses TRBV5-1 with TRBJ1-6; D gene ambiguous. V lost 3 bases, J lost 7 bases, and 8 bases lay in between. This CDR3 is 13 amino acids long. The V gene's germline CDR1 is SGHRS and CDR2 YFSETQ. The CDR3 DNA reads TGCGCCAGCAGCTCCGTCGAGAATTCACCCCTCCACTTT. Encoded protein: CASSSVENSPLHF.

This chain joins TRBV7-2 and TRBJ2-2; D ambiguous. CDR3 length equals 15 residues. The germline V and J ends were trimmed by 5 bases and 1 base, with 11 bases remaining between them. The germline CDR1 and CDR2 sequences are SGHTA and FQGNSA. CDR3: CASSPSTRNTGELFF. CDR3 bases: TGTGCCAGCAGCCCGTCGACACGGAACACCGGGGAGCTGTTTTTT.

The chain combines TRBV15 with TRBJ1-2, with 8 bases identical to TRBD1. The junction had 5 bases not matched to a gene; V was cut back by 3 bases and J by 2 bases. The CDR3 is 15 amino acids. Germline lookup yields CDR1 LNHNV and CDR2 YYDKDF (reference sequence). CDR3 sequence: CATSSDWTGNYGYTF. CDR3 nucleotide sequence: TGTGCCACCAGCAGTGACTGGACAGGGAACTATGGCTACACCTTC.